Presented here are 5 T cell receptor beta chains from one specimen sequenced in a study of blood T cell repertoires in COVID-19. Some clones are missing from TCRdb's copy, which holds only in-frame ones; the method was immunoSEQ multiplex PCR. Of 9,000 to 15,000 clones in the sample, about 80% were seen once. Sequenced input: peripheral blood. These receptors all come from an elderly man with acute or convalescent COVID-19.

The chain couples TRBV5-1 to TRBJ2-2, with 8 bases aligning to TRBD2. Germline-derived CDR1 and CDR2 are SGHRS and YFSETQ. CDR3 size: 15 residues. The trim removed 9 bases at V and 1 base at J, leaving 8 bases unmatched. DNA for the CDR3: TGCGCCACCACAGAGCGGGGGCAGAACACCGGGGAGCTGTTTTTT. It yields the protein CATTERGQNTGELFF.

V and J are TRBV7-2 and TRBJ2-1, with TRBD2 matching 13 bases. Losses at the gene ends were 5 bases for V and 1 base for J; bases not matched to a gene: 8. The V gene's germline CDR1 is SGHTA and CDR2 FQGNSA. This CDR3 has 18 amino acids. CDR3 nucleotides: TGTGCCAGCAGCCAAACTAGCGGGGGGGCGTGGTCCTACAATGAGCAGTTCTTC. As protein: CASSQTSGGAWSYNEQFF.

The chain uses TRBV7-6 and TRBJ2-7; D is undetermined. CDR1 and CDR2 (germline): SGHVS, FNYEAQ. The CDR3 consists of 15 residues. V was trimmed by 0 bases and J by 0 bases, leaving 9 bases between them. The CDR3 region has the DNA TGTGCCAGCAGCTTAGCGCTTGGCGGCTCCTACGAGCAGTACTTC. Protein sequence: CASSLALGGSYEQYF.

The V and J genes are TRBV7-8 and TRBJ2-5, with TRBD2 matching 10 bases. V lost 0 bases, J lost 6 bases, and 7 bases stayed unmatched. The germline CDR1 and CDR2 sequences are SGHVS and FQNEAQ. The CDR3 has 16 amino acids. CDR3 in DNA: TGTGCCAGCAGCTTAGCGGCTAGCGGGGGACTTAAGACCCAGTACTTC. It codes for CASSLAASGGLKTQYF.

The CDR3 sequence: CASRPGYQETQYF. The CDR3 DNA follows: TGTGCCAGTAGACCAGGGTACCAAGAGACCCAGTACTTC. This chain links TRBV19 with TRBJ2-5; D perhaps matches TRBD1 (5 bases). This CDR3 has 13 residues. CDR1 and CDR2 (germline): LNHDA, SQIVND (reference sequence). V was cut by 6 bases and J by 0 bases, with 8 bases left in between.